This T cell receptor (beta chain) was recorded in a study of T cell repertoires in cytomegalovirus infection. Study-wide context: Recently identified HLA-C-restricted and well-studied HLA-B-restricted CMV epitopes were used.

CDR1 and CDR2 from the germline V gene are LNHNV and YYDKDF (reference sequence). The V end lost 0 bases, the J end lost 2 bases, and 7 bases lay between the germline ends. The length of the CDR3 is 15 residues. Of note for this clonotype: What it recognizes is unknown.

TCRdb recomputed calls from the reads with MiXCR, one row per CDR3 protein. The sample includes 750,000 to 950,000 distinct CDR3 sequences, just under 30% of them seen just once. Study results and caveats: Ex vivo, HLA-C-restricted CMV-specific TCR beta clonotypes prevailed over the rest of the response.

The TCR sequence derives from a human donor in good health (CMV status not recorded). Some clones in this sample may be carry-over from other donors' samples. V and J are TRBV15 and TRBJ2-2; D unclear. The input for sequencing was cultured CD8+ T cells from PBMCs, taken from culture after CMV antigen stimulation. This CDR3 reads CATSRDPTNTGELFF. The CDR3 nucleotides read TGTGCCACCAGCAGAGATCCGACAAACACCGGGGAGCTGTTTTTT. Using reference TRBV15 and TRBJ2-2 for the parts outside the CDR3, the full variable domain is DAMVIQNPRYQVTQFGKPVTLSCSQTLNHNVMYWYQQKSSQAPKLLFHYYDKDFNNEADTPDNFQSRRPNTSFCFLDIRSPGLGDTAMYLCATSRDPTNTGELFFGEGSRLTVL.